One and the same sample provided the 10 T cell receptor beta chains below, sequenced in a study of blood T cells in healthy people across ages. A J-beta primer mix and a sample-barcoded 5' primer were used in a second PCR of about 6 to 12 cycles. One entry per CDR3 protein, called by TCRdb with MiXCR from the 5' RACE reads. The sample consists of hundreds of thousands of distinct CDR3 sequences, about 34% of them appearing once. Input material: blood. These receptor sequences come from a woman older than 75 in good health.

Comment on this clonotype: A read error is possible here, since a much larger clone lies one base away. This chain joins TRBV4-3 and TRBJ2-3; 9 bases are a match to TRBD1. CDR3 length: 15 amino acids. The J segment lost 6 bases and the V segment lost 4 bases, leaving 8 bases of the junction unmatched. Germline values: CDR1 LGHNA, CDR2 YSLEER. This CDR3 is CASSPPGTGRDTQYF. CDR3 nucleotides: TGCGCCAGCAGCCCACCCGGGACAGGGAGGGATACGCAGTATTTT.

This clonotype was counted ten times or more. The chain has TRBV20-1 and TRBJ2-7; 9 positions match TRBD1. CDR3 length: 14 residues. CDR1 is DFQATT and CDR2 is SNEGSKA in the germline V gene (reference sequence). J lost 3 bases, V lost 0 bases, and 3 bases had no gene match. CDR3 DNA sequence: TGCAGTGCTAGAGATAGGGGACAGGGCTACGAGCAGTACTTC. Protein sequence: CSARDRGQGYEQYF.

Ten or more counts support this clonotype. The V gene is TRBV20-1, the J gene TRBJ1-2, with D unclear. V lost 5 bases and J lost 3, with 10 bases in between. This CDR3 region has 12 residues. Looked up from germline, CDR1 is DFQATT and CDR2 is SNEGSKA (reference sequence). DNA for the CDR3: TGCAGTGCTGACCTAGACTACTATGGCTACACCTTC. Its translation: CSADLDYYGYTF.

Concerning this clonotype itself: A much larger clone lies one base from this, so it may be a read error. The chain links TRBV6-6 to TRBJ2-1; 11 bases are a match to TRBD1. After removal of 2 bases from V and 13 bases from J, the junction contained 10 bases not matched to a gene. This CDR3 is 15 amino acids long. The germline gives CDR1 MNHNY, CDR2 SVGAGI (reference sequence). The CDR3 spells CASSYPDRGRETQFF. The CDR3 bases are TGTGCCAGCAGTTACCCGGACAGGGGGCGAGAGACCCAGTTCTTC.

This clonotype was counted between two and nine times. The rearrangement uses TRBV20-1 and TRBJ1-6; D is unresolved. The CDR3 has 15 amino acids. V lost 1 base, J lost 7 bases, and 14 bases lay in between. Germline lookup yields CDR1 DFQATT and CDR2 SNEGSKA (reference sequence). CDR3: CSARAKGLGNSPLHF. CDR3 sequence (DNA): TGCAGTGCTAGAGCTAAGGGTTTGGGGAATTCACCCCTCCACTTT.

This clonotype was found many times. This chain links TRBV20-1 with TRBJ1-6, with D maybe TRBD1 (6 bases). This CDR3 has 12 residues. CDR1 DFQATT and CDR2 SNEGSKA come from the germline V gene (reference sequence). CDR3 protein: CSPGTTNSPLHF. The CDR3 DNA is TGCAGCCCCGGGACAACCAATTCACCCCTCCACTTT.

The chain is built from TRBV20-1 and TRBJ2-3, with D possibly being TRBD2 (6 bases). Germline-derived CDR1 and CDR2 are DFQATT and SNEGSKA (reference sequence). There are 12 residues in the CDR3. The CDR3 loop reads CGWDSVTDTQYF. The CDR3 nucleotides read TGCGGCTGGGACTCCGTCACAGATACGCAGTATTTT.

This clonotype was observed a handful of times. Mismatch with germline at one junction end may stem from a read error. This rearrangement joins TRBV9 to TRBJ2-1, with TRBD1 matching over 9 bases. Looked up from germline, CDR1 is SGDLS and CDR2 is YYNGEE. There are 16 residues in the CDR3. The CDR3 DNA is TGTGCCTGCAGCGTACGGTTTGGGACAGGGCACAATGAGCAGTTCTTC. Translated, it gives CACSVRFGTGHNEQFF.

This chain joins TRBV20-1 and TRBJ1-2, with D uncertain. The germline V gene encodes CDR1 DFQATT and CDR2 SNEGSKA (reference sequence). There are 12 residues in the CDR3. With 2 bases removed from V and 5 bases from J, the gap between germline ends came to 9 bases. The CDR3 coding sequence is TGCAGTGCTAGAACCGATCTGTATGGCTACACCTTC. It specifies CSARTDLYGYTF.

This clonotype was seen repeatedly, ten times or more. The V call is TRBV28, the J call TRBJ1-1, with 9 bases lining up with TRBD1. The CDR3 extends over 14 amino acids. V shed 8 bases, J shed 4 bases, and the junction held 8 bases outside the gene matches. CDR1 is MDHEN, CDR2 SYDVKM, per germline. The CDR3 sequence is CASPKQGAITEAFF. The CDR3 DNA reads as TGTGCCAGCCCAAAACAGGGGGCGATCACTGAAGCTTTCTTT.